This T cell receptor (beta chain) was recorded in a study of blood T cell repertoires in COVID-19. Background on the study: Samples taken during acute and convalescent COVID-19 were collected in the United States, Italy and Spain.

CDR1 and CDR2 from the germline V gene are WNHNN and SYGVQD (reference sequence). Trimming removed 5 bases from V and 3 bases from J; junction bases left unmatched: 5. The CDR3 has 14 amino acids. This clone showed up just a few times. As handled by the study authors: Estimation of nucleated cell counts relied on the amplification of reference gene primers. The assay was immunoSEQ multiplex PCR, and TCRdb's table has in-frame clones only and misses some. V and J calls and clone size are copied from that table; D and trimming were computed from the DNA. The sample lists over 50,000 clones; 65% to 90% were seen once.

The TCR sequence derives from a human donor in a cohort sampled during active COVID-19. The chain uses TRBV10-1 and TRBJ2-7; 9 nucleotides line up with TRBD1. Sequencing input: peripheral blood. DNA of the CDR3: TGCGCCAGCAGTCCGGGACAGGGATTCTACGAGCAGTACTTC. Translating it yields CASSPGQGFYEQYF.